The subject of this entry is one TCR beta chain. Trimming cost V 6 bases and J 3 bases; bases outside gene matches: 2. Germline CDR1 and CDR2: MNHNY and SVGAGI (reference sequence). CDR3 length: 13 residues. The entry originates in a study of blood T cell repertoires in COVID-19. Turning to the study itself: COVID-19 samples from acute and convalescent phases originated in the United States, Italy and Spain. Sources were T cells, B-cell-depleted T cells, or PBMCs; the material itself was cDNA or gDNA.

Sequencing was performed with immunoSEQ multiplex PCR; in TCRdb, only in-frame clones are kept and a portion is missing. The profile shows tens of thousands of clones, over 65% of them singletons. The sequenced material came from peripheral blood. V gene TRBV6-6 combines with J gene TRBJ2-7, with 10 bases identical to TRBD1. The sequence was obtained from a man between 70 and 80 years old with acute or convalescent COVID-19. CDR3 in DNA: TGTGCCAGCAGCAGGGACAGGGGCTACGAGCAGTACTTC. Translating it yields CASSRDRGYEQYF.